One and the same sample provided the 7 T cell receptor beta chains below, sequenced in a study of radiation and T cells in renal cell carcinoma. Assay used: immunoSEQ multiplex PCR; TCRdb lists only in-frame clones, some missing. The sample gives some 72,000 clones, around 76% of which show up once; almost 6% is in the top ten. Time point here: blood 2 weeks post-SBRT. Treatment defined: 15 Gy SBRT to primary tumor, nephrectomy 4 weeks later. The specimen comprised blood, sampled from a patient whose treatment included radiotherapy and nephrectomy. The source is a man between 60 and 75 years old with renal cell carcinoma.

V and J are TRBV4-1 and TRBJ2-3, with TRBD1 matching over 9 bases. Germline values: CDR1 MGHRA, CDR2 YSYEKL. This CDR3 has 16 residues. Trimming cost V 2 bases and J 1 base; bases outside gene matches: 4. The chain's CDR3 is CASSQTGGGGTDTQYF. The CDR3 region has the DNA TGCGCCAGCAGCCAAACAGGGGGCGGGGGCACAGATACGCAGTATTTT.

Only one count was recorded for this clone. The V gene is TRBV30, the J gene TRBJ2-7; D is perhaps TRBD1 (5 bases). The germline V and J ends were trimmed by 2 bases and 6 bases, with 11 bases remaining between them. The length of the CDR3 is 12 residues. Germline V gene sequence: CDR1 GTSNPN, CDR2 SVGIG (reference sequence). CDR3 loop: CAWSMTATEQYF. DNA of the CDR3: TGTGCCTGGAGTATGACAGCTACCGAGCAGTACTTC.

The chain links TRBV2 to TRBJ2-1; D is unresolved. Trimming left V 1 base short and J 4 bases short, with 5 bases between. Germline V gene sequence: CDR1 SNHLY, CDR2 FYNNEI. The CDR3 has 13 residues. The CDR3 DNA reads as TGTGCCAGCAGTGAAGAGGCTTACAATGAGCAGTTCTTC. It translates to CASSEEAYNEQFF.

In the case of this clone: A much bigger clone sits one base away, suggesting this may be a read error. This sequence joins TRBV28 and TRBJ1-2; D is unresolved. The germline V gene has CDR1 MDHEN and CDR2 SYDVKM. CDR3 length: 10 amino acids. Trimming took off 6 bases at V and 5 bases at J, with 4 bases between the two ends. The CDR3 nucleotides are TGTGCCAGCAGCGGGTATGGCTACACCTTC. This encodes CASSGYGYTF.

CDR3 region: CATSDRALNEQFF. CDR3 bases: TGTGCCACCTCGGACAGGGCTCTGAATGAGCAGTTCTTC. The chain uses TRBV15 and TRBJ2-1, with TRBD1 identical over 8 bases. Germline CDR1 and CDR2: LNHNV and YYDKDF (reference sequence). This CDR3 contains 13 residues. Trimming at V came to 8 bases and at J to 7 bases, leaving 7 bases not matched to a gene.

The rearrangement joins TRBV28 to TRBJ2-5; 7 bases agree with TRBD1. CDR1 and CDR2 from the germline V gene are MDHEN and SYDVKM. The CDR3 extends over 16 amino acids. V lost 3 bases and J lost 1; bases outside the gene matches: 8. In nucleotides, the CDR3 is TGTGCCAGCAGTTTGTACAGGGGCTCAGGCCAAGAGACCCAGTACTTC. It codes for CASSLYRGSGQETQYF. Supplemented by reference TRBV28 and TRBJ2-5, the full variable domain reads DVKVTQSSRYLVKRTGEKVFLECVQDMDHENMFWYRQDPGLGLRLIYFSYDVKMKEKGDIPEGYSVSREKKERFSLILESASTNQTSMYLCASSLYRGSGQETQYFGPGTRLLVL.

The chain uses TRBV10-3 and TRBJ2-6; D gene unclear. The CDR3 is 14 amino acids. V was shortened by 0 bases and J by 4 bases, with 4 bases between the two germline ends. Germline CDR1 reads ENHRY; CDR2 reads SYGVKD. CDR3: CAISESGGANVLTF. For the CDR3, the DNA is TGTGCCATCAGTGAGTCGGGGGGGGCCAACGTCCTGACTTTC.